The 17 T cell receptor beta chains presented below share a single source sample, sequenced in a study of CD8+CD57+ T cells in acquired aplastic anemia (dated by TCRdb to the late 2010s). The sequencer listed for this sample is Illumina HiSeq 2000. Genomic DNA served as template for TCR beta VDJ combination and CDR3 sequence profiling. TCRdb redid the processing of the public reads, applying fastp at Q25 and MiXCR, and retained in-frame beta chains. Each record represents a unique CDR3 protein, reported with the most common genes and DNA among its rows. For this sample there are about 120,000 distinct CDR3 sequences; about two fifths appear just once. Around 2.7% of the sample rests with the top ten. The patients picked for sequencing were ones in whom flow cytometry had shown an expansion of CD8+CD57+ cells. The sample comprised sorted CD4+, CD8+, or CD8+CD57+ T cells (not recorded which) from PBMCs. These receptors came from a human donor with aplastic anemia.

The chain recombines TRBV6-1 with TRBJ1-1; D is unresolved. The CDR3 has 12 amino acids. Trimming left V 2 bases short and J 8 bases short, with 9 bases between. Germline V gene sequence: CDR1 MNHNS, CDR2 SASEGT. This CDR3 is CASSEPGPEAFF. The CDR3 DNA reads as TGTGCCAGCAGTGAACCCGGACCCGAAGCTTTCTTT.

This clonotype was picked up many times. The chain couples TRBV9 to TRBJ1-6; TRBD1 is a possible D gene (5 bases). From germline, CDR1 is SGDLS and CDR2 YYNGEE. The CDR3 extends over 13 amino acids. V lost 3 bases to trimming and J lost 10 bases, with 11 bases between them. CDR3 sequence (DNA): TGTGCCAGCAGCGCCGACAGCGGATCACCCCTCCACTTT. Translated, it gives CASSADSGSPLHF.

This chain's CDR3 is CASSIKQGRTEAFF. In DNA, the CDR3 is TGTGCCAGTAGTATAAAACAGGGGCGCACTGAAGCTTTCTTT. This rearrangement joins TRBV19 to TRBJ1-1, with 7 bases lining up with TRBD1. J was trimmed by 4 bases and V by 2 bases; bases with no gene match: 4. Looked up from germline, CDR1 is LNHDA and CDR2 is SQIVND (reference sequence). The CDR3 has 14 amino acids.

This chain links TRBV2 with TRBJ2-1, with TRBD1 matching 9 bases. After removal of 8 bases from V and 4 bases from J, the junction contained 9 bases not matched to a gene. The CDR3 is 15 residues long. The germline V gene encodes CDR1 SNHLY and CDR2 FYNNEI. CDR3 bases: TGTGCCAGCGCTCGGGACAGGGACAATTACAATGAGCAGTTCTTC. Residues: CASARDRDNYNEQFF. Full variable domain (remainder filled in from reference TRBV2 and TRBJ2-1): EPEVTQTPSHQVTQMGQEVILRCVPISNHLYFYWYRQILGQKVEFLVSFYNNEISEKSEIFDDQFSVERPDGSNFTLKIRSTKLEDSAMYFCASARDRDNYNEQFFGPGTRLTVL.

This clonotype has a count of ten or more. The DNA for the CDR3 is TGTGCCAGCAGCCCCCCGGCTGGGGGGGTATATGGCTACACCTTC. Its protein is CASSPPAGGVYGYTF. The chain couples TRBV7-9 to TRBJ1-2, with a possible D match to TRBD1 (5 bases). V dropped 5 bases and J dropped 5 bases, with 18 bases sitting between them. Germline lookup yields CDR1 SEHNR and CDR2 FQNEAQ (reference sequence). CDR3 length: 15 residues. Full variable domain (missing parts from reference TRBV7-9 and TRBJ1-2): DTGVSQNPRHKITKRGQNVTFRCDPISEHNRLYWYRQTLGQGPEFLTYFQNEAQLEKSRLLSDRFSAERPKGSFSTLEIQRTEQGDSAMYLCASSPPAGGVYGYTFGSGTRLTVV.

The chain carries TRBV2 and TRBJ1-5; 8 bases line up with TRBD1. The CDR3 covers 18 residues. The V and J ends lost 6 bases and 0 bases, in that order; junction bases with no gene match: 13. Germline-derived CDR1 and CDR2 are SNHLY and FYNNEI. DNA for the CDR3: TGTGCCAGCAGAGCTGGACAGGGTAGATGGTATAGCAATCAGCCCCAGCATTTT. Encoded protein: CASRAGQGRWYSNQPQHF.

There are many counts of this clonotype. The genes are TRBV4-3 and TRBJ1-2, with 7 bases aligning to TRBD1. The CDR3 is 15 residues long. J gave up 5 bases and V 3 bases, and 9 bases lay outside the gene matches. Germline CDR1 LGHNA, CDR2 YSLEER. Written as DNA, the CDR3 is TGCGCCAGCAGCCAGCAACAGGGGCCTCGGTATGGCTACACCTTC. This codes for CASSQQQGPRYGYTF.

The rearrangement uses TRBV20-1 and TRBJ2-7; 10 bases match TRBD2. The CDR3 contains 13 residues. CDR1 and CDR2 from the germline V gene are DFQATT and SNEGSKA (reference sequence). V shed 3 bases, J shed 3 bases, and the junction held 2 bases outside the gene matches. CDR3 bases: TGCAGTGCTAGCAGCGGGGGGGACTACGAGCAGTACTTC. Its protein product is CSASSGGDYEQYF.

CDR3 amino acids: CASSSLAGANRGDTQYF. DNA for the CDR3: TGTGCCAGCAGCTCACTAGCGGGGGCTAATAGAGGAGATACGCAGTATTTT. This chain joins TRBV7-1 and TRBJ2-3, with 10 bases fitting TRBD2. TRBV7-1 counts as an open reading frame of uncertain function. This CDR3 is built from 17 residues. J was trimmed by 5 bases and V by 2 bases; bases with no gene match: 10.

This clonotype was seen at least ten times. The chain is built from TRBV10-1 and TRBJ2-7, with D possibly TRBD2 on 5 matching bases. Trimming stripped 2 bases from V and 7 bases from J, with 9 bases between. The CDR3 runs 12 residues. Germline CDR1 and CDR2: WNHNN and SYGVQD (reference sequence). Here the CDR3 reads CASSEPRGEQYF. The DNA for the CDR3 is TGCGCCAGCAGTGAGCCCAGAGGGGAGCAGTACTTC.

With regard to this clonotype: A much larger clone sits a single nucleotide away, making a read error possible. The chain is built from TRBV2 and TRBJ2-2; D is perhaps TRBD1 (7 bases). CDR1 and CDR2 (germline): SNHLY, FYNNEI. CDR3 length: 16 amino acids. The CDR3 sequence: CASSPRGVLNTGELVF. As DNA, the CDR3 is TGTGCCAGCTCTCCCAGGGGGGTTTTAAACACCGGGGAGCTGGTTTTT.

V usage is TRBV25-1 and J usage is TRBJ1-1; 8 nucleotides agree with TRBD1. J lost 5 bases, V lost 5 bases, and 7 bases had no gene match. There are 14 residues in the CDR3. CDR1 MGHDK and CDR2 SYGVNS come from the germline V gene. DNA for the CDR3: TGTGCCAGCAGTTACAGGGGGGCTCGGACTGAAGCTTTCTTT. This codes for CASSYRGARTEAFF.

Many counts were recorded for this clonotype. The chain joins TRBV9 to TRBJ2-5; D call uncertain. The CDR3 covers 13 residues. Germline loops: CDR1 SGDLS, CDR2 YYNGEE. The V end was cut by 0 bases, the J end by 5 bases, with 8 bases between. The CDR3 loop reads CASSVALGETQYF. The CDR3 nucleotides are TGTGCCAGCAGCGTAGCGTTAGGGGAGACCCAGTACTTC. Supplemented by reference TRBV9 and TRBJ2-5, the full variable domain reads DSGVTQTPKHLITATGQRVTLRCSPRSGDLSVYWYQQSLDQGLQFLIQYYNGEERAKGNILERFSAQQFPDLHSELNLSSLELGDSALYFCASSVALGETQYFGPGTRLLVL.

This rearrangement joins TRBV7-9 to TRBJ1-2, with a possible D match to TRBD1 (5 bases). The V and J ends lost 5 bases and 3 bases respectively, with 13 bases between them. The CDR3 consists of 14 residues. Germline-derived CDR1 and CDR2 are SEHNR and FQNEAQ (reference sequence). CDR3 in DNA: TGTGCCAGCAGCCCAGGGCGGGGTGACTATGGCTACACCTTC. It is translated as CASSPGRGDYGYTF.

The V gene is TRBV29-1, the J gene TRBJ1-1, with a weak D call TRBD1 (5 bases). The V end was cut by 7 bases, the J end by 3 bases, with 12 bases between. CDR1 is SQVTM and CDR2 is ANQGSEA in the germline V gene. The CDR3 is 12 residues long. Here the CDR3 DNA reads TGCAGCGCCCGTGGGACCCACACTGAAGCTTTCTTT. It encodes CSARGTHTEAFF.

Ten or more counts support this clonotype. The CDR3 nucleotides are TGTGCTAGTGGGCGAGGGGGAACGTCACCCCTCCACTTT. It yields the protein CASGRGGTSPLHF. The chain uses TRBV12-5 and TRBJ1-6; D possibly corresponds to TRBD1 (6 bases). Germline-derived CDR1 and CDR2 are LGHNT and FRNRAP. Deletions cut 6 bases from V and 10 bases from J, with 13 bases between. The CDR3 sequence is 13 residues long.

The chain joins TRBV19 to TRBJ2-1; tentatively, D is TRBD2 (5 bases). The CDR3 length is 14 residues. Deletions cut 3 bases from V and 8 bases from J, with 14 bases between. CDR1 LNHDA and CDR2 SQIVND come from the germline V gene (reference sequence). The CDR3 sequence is CASSIGVRVDEQFF. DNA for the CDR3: TGTGCCAGTAGTATCGGGGTGAGGGTCGATGAGCAGTTCTTC.